These T cell receptor beta chains were read from a single sample in a study of human T cells and chemical hapten exposure. From the RACE reads, TCRdb called clonotypes with MiXCR, one entry per CDR3 protein. The profile shows about 79,000 distinct CDR3 sequences, about 8.7% of them singletons. The sample was whole blood. These receptors originate from a male donor in good health. Some clones in this sample may be carry-over from other donors' samples. CDR3s include the opening cysteine and the closing phenylalanine or tryptophan. Fields, in order: CDR3 length, J gene, V gene, D gene, clone size, CDR3 DNA, CDR3 protein. D genes are given only for firm matches. The size field is filled for only some rows; it gives once, few, many or a size class.

>13|TRBJ1-1|TRBV29-1|TRBD1|many
TGCAGCGTTGAAGAAACAGGGGGGAAAGAAGCTTTCTTT
CSVEETGGKEAFF
>17|TRBJ2-7|TRBV3-1|.|many
TGTGCCAGCAGCCAAGATACCCCTGGGCGGTCGTCCTACGAGCAGTACTTC
CASSQDTPGRSSYEQYF
>17|TRBJ2-1|TRBV14|.|.
TGTGCCAGCAGCCAAGAGGTCAGGGAAAGGAACTACAATGAGCAGTTCTTC
CASSQEVRERNYNEQFF
>14|TRBJ2-3|TRBV21-1|.|.
TGTGCCAGCAGTGGACTAGCGGGCACAGATACGCAGTATTTT
CASSGLAGTDTQYF
>15|TRBJ1-1|TRBV9|TRBD1|few
TGTGCCAGCAGCGTACGGGCGGGACAGACTCCTGAAGCTTTCTTT
CASSVRAGQTPEAFF
>14|TRBJ2-2|TRBV12-3/TRBV12-4|TRBD1|.
TGTGCCAGCAGACAAAACAGGGGTTTCGGGGAGCTGTTTTTT
CASRQNRGFGELFF
>12|TRBJ2-7|TRBV25-1|TRBD1|.
TGCGCCAGTATGGACAGGGCCTACGAGCAGTACTTC
CASMDRAYEQYF
>15|TRBJ1-5|TRBV7-9|.|few
TGTGCCAGCAGCTTACAGGGAATCGGCAATCAGCCCCAGCATTTT
CASSLQGIGNQPQHF
>14|TRBJ2-5|TRBV7-9|TRBD2|many
TGTGCCAGCAGCCCATTGGGCGGGGGGGAGACCCAGTACTTC
CASSPLGGGETQYF
>13|TRBJ2-5|TRBV6-5|.|many
TGTGCCAGCAGTCCCCGAGGGGATGAGACCCAGTACTTC
CASSPRGDETQYF
>15|TRBJ2-7|TRBV6-5|.|few
TGTGCCAGCAGTTACTCCGGAGGGGACTCCTACGAGCAGTACTTC
CASSYSGGDSYEQYF
>15|TRBJ1-5|TRBV4-1|TRBD1|.
TGCGCCAGCAGCCTGGAGACAGGGGGCGGTCAGCCCCAGCATTTT
CASSLETGGGQPQHF
>13|TRBJ1-1|TRBV29-1|.|few
TGCAGCGTTACCGGACAGACGAACACTGAAGCTTTCTTT
CSVTGQTNTEAFF
>13|TRBJ2-3|TRBV10-1|.|many
TGCGCCAGCAGTCATGGAGGCACAGATACGCAGTATTTT
CASSHGGTDTQYF
>15|TRBJ2-1|TRBV20-1|TRBD2|.
TGCAGTGCTAGTGGGGCCGGGACTAGCGGCAATGAGCAGTTCTTC
CSASGAGTSGNEQFF
>14|TRBJ2-2|TRBV3-1|.|few
TGTGCCAGCAGCCAAGAGTGGGCTACCGGGGAGCTGTTTTTT
CASSQEWATGELFF
>13|TRBJ1-1|TRBV5-4|.|few
TGTGCCAGCAGCCAACAGACAGCTTCTGAAGCTTTCTTT
CASSQQTASEAFF
>15|TRBJ2-7|TRBV4-2|TRBD2|many
TGTGCCAGCAGCCAAGACTCGGGAGGGCCCTACGAGCAGTACTTC
CASSQDSGGPYEQYF
>16|TRBJ2-1|TRBV7-2|.|many
TGTGCCAGCAGCTTATGGGCATCCTATACAAGCAATGAGCAGTTCTTC
CASSLWASYTSNEQFF
>14|TRBJ2-5|TRBV12-3/TRBV12-4|TRBD1|few
TGTGCCAGCACCCACAGGGGGAGCCAAGAGACCCAGTACTTC
CASTHRGSQETQYF
>15|TRBJ2-1|TRBV20-1|TRBD2|few
TGCAGTGCTAGACAAATAGCGGGCTCCTACAATGAGCAGTTCTTC
CSARQIAGSYNEQFF
>13|TRBJ2-3|TRBV5-1|.|many
TGCGCCAGCAGCAGGACCAGCACAGATACGCAGTATTTT
CASSRTSTDTQYF
>16|TRBJ2-3|TRBV6-1|TRBD2|many
TGTGCCAGCAGTGATCGGACTAGCGGGAGGGCAGATACGCAGTATTTT
CASSDRTSGRADTQYF
>16|TRBJ1-6|TRBV5-4|TRBD1|.
TGTGCCAGCAGCTCAGGGGGCAGCTCCTATAATTCACCCCTCCACTTT
CASSSGGSSYNSPLHF
>16|TRBJ1-1|TRBV18|.|.
TGTGCCAGCTCACCAATTCAGGTAGGAGAGGACACTGAAGCTTTCTTT
CASSPIQVGEDTEAFF
>18|TRBJ2-6|TRBV5-1|.|.
TGCGCCAGCAGGATTCGAGACCCAAGCCCCTCTGGGGCCAACGTCCTGACTTTC
CASRIRDPSPSGANVLTF
>15|TRBJ2-7|TRBV9|.|few
TGTGCCAGCAGCGTAGCTTCGGGGGACACCTACGAGCAGTACTTC
CASSVASGDTYEQYF
>14|TRBJ2-7|TRBV5-1|.|few
TGCGCCAGCAGCCCGGGGACCGCTAGAGACGAGCAGTACTTC
CASSPGTARDEQYF
>14|TRBJ2-7|TRBV2|.|once
TGTGCCAGCAGAACAGGGTGGAGCTCCTACGAGCAGTACTTC
CASRTGWSSYEQYF
>11|TRBJ2-1|TRBV7-9|.|many
TGTGCCAGCAGTTCCCAAAGTGAGCAGTTCTTC
CASSSQSEQFF
>16|TRBJ2-2|TRBV7-2|.|.
TGTGCCAGCAGCCTGCCGGTCCTGACATGGGTCGGGGAGCTGTTTTTT
CASSLPVLTWVGELFF